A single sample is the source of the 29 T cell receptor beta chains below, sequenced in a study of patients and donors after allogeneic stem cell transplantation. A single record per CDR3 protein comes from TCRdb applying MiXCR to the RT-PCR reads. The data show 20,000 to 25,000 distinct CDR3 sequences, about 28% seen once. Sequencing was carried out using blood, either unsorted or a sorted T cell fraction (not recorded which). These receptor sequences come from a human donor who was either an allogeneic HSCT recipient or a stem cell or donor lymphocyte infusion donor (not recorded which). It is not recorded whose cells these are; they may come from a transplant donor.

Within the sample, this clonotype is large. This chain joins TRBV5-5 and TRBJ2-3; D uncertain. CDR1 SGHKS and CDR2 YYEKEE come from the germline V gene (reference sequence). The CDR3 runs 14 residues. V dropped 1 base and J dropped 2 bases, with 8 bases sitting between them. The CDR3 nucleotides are TGTGCCAGCAGCTTGTACGAGGCCACAGATACGCAGTATTTT. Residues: CASSLYEATDTQYF.

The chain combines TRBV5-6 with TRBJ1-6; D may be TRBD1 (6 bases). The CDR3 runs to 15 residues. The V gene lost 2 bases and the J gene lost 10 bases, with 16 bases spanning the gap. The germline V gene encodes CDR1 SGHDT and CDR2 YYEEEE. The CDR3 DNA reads TGTGCCAGCAGCTTAGGACAGCTCCTTGGGTCACCCCTCCACTTT. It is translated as CASSLGQLLGSPLHF.

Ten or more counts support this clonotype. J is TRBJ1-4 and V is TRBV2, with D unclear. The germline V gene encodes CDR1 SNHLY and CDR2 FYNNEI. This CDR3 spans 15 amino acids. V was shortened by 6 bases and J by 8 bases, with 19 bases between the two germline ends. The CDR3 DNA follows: TGTGCCAGCAGCGCCCTTGGTGCCCCGGGGGAAAAACTGTTTTTT. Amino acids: CASSALGAPGEKLFF.

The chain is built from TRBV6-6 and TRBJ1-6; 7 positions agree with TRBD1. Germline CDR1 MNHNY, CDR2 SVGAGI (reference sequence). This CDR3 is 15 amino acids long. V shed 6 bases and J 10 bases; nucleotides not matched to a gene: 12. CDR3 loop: CASSRQGLPESPLHF. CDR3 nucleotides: TGTGCCAGCAGCCGACAGGGCCTCCCAGAGTCACCCCTCCACTTT.

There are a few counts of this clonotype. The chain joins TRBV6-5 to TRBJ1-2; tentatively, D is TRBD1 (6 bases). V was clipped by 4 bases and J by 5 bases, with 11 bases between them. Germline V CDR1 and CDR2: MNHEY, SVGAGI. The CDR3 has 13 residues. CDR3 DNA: TGTGCCAGCAGTTCATCCCAGGGGTATGGCTACACCTTC. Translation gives CASSSSQGYGYTF.

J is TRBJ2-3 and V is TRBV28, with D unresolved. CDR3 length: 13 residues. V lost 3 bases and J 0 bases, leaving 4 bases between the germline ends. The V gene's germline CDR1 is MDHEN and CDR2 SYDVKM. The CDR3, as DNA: TGTGCCAGCAGTTTCCGAAGCACAGATACGCAGTATTTT. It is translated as CASSFRSTDTQYF.

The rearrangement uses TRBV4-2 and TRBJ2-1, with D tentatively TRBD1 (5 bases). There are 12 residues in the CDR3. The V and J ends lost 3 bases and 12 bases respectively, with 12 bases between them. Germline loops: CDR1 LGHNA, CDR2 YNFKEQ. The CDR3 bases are TGTGCCAGCAGCCATCCAGGGAAGGGGCAGTTCTTC. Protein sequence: CASSHPGKGQFF.

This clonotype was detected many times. The CDR3 loop is CASSFQGRGTDTQYF. The CDR3 DNA sequence: TGTGCCAGCAGCTTCCAGGGGCGTGGTACAGATACGCAGTATTTT. The chain recombines TRBV11-2 with TRBJ2-3, with D perhaps matching TRBD1 (6 bases). V lost 3 bases and J 3 bases, leaving 13 bases between the germline ends. CDR1 SGHAT and CDR2 FQNNGV come from the germline V gene. This CDR3 spans 15 amino acids.

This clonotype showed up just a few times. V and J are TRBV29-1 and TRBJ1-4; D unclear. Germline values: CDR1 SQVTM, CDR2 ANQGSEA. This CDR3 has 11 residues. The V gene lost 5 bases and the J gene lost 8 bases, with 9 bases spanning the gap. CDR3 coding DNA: TGCAGCGTTCCCGGCAGCGAAAAACTGTTTTTT. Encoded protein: CSVPGSEKLFF.

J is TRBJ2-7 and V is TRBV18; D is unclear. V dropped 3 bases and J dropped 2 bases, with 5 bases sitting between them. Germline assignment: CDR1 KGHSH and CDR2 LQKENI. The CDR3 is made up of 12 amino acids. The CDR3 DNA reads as TGTGCCAGCTCACCGAGCCCCTACGAGCAGTACTTC. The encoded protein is CASSPSPYEQYF.

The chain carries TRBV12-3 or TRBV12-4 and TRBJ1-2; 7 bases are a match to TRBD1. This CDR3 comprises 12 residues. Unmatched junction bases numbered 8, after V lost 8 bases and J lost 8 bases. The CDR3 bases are TGTGCCAGCGCTCTAAGGGGGCACGGCTACACCTTC. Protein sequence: CASALRGHGYTF.

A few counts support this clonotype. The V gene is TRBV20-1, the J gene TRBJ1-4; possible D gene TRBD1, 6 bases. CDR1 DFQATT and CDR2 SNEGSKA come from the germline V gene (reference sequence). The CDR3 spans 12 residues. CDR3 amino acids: CSIKRGNEKLFF. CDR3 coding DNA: TGCTCTATTAAAAGGGGGAATGAAAAACTGTTTTTT.

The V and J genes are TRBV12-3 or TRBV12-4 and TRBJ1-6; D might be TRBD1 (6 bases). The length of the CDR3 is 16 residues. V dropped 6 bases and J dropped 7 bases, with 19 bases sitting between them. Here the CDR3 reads CASSRDRPVGNSPLHF. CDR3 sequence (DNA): TGTGCCAGCAGCCGTGACAGGCCCGTCGGAAATTCACCCCTCCACTTT.

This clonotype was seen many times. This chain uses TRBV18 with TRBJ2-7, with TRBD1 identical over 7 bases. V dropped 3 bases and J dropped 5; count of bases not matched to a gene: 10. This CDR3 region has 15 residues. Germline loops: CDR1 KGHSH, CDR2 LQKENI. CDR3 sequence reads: CASSPLGDSSDEQYF. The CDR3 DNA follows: TGTGCCAGCTCACCCCTTGGGGACAGTTCGGACGAGCAGTACTTC.

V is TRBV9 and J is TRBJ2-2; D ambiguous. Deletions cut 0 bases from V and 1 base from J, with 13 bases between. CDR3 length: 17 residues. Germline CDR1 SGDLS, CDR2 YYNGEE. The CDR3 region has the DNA TGTGCCAGCAGCGTAGGAACCCGCGGTTTGAACACCGGGGAGCTGTTTTTT. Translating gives CASSVGTRGLNTGELFF.

CDR3 nucleotide sequence: TGTGCCAGCAGTACCTCCGGGACAGGAATATACTATGGCTACACCTTC. Residues: CASSTSGTGIYYGYTF. The V call is TRBV28, the J call TRBJ1-2; 8 bases line up with TRBD1. The germline V gene has CDR1 MDHEN and CDR2 SYDVKM. The ends lost 5 bases at V and 3 bases at J; junction bases unmatched: 11. The CDR3 consists of 16 residues.

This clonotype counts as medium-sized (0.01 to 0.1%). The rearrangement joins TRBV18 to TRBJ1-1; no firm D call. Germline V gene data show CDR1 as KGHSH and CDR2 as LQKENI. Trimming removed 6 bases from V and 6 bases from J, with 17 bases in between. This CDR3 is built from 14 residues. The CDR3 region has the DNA TGTGCCAGCTCCCAAAGGGAGGATGGGGCTGAAGCTTTCTTT. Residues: CASSQREDGAEAFF.

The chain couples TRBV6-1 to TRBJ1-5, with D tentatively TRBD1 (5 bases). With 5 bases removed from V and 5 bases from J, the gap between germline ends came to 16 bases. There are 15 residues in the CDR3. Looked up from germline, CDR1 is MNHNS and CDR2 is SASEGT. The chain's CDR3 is CASSPQGTRHQPQHF. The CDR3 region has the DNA TGTGCCAGCAGTCCCCAGGGTACCCGTCATCAGCCCCAGCATTTT.

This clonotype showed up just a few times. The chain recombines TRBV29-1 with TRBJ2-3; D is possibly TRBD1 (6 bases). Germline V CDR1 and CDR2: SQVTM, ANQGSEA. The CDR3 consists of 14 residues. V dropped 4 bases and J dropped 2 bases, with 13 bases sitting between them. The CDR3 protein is CSVGVRGITDTQYF. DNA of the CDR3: TGCAGCGTTGGTGTTAGGGGGATCACAGATACGCAGTATTTT.

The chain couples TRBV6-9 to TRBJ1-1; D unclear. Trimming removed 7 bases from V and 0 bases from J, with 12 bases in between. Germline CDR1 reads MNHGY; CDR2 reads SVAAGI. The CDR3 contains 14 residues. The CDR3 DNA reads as TGTGCCAGCAAGTTCGTGCGGATGAACACTGAAGCTTTCTTT. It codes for CASKFVRMNTEAFF.

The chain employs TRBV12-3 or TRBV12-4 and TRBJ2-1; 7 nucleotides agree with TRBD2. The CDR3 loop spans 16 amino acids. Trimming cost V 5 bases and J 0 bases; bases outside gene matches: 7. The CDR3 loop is CASSPEAGSSYNEQFF. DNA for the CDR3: TGTGCCAGCAGTCCGGAAGCGGGGAGCTCCTACAATGAGCAGTTCTTC.

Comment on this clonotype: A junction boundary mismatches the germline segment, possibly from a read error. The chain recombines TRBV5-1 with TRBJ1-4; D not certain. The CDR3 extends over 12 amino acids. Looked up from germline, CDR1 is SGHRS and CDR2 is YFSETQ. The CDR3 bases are TGCGCCAGCAGCTTGGCATCTAATGAAAAACTGTTT. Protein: CASSLASNEKLF.

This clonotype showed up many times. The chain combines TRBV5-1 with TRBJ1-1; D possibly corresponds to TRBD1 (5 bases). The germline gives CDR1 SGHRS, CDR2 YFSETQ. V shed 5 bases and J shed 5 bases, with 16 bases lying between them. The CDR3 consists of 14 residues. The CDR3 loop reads CASSWGTTGTEAFF. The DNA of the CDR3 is TGCGCCAGCAGTTGGGGGACGACTGGTACTGAAGCTTTCTTT.

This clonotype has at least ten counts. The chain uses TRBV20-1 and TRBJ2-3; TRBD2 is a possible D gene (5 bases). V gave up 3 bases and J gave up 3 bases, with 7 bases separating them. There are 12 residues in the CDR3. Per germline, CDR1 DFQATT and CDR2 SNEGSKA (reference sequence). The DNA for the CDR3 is TGCAGTGCTAGCGGGGAGACAGATACGCAGTATTTT. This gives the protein CSASGETDTQYF.

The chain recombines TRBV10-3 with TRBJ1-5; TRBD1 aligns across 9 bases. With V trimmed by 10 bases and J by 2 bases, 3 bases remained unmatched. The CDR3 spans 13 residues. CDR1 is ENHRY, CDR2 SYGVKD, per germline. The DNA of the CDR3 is TGTGCCACTCGGGACAGGGGCAATCAGCCCCAGCATTTT. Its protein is CATRDRGNQPQHF.

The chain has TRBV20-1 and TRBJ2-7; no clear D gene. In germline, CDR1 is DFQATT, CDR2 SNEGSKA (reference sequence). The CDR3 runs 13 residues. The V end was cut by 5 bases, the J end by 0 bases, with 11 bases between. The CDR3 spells CSASRPSSYEQYV. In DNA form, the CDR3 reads TGCAGTGCTTCCCGGCCGAGCTCCTACGAGCAGTACGTC.

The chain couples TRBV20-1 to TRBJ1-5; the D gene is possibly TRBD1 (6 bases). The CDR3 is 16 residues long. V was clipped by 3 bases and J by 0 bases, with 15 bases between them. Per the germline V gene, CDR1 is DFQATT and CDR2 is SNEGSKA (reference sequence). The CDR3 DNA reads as TGCAGTGCTAGTGCTCCAGGGGCGAATAGCAATCAGCCCCAGCATTTT. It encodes CSASAPGANSNQPQHF.

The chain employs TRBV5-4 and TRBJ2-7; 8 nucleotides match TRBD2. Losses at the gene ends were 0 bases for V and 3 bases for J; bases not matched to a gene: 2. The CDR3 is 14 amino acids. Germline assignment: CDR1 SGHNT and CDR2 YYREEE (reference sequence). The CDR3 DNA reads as TGTGCCAGCAGCTTGGAGCGGGGGAGCTACGAGCAGTACTTC. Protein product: CASSLERGSYEQYF.

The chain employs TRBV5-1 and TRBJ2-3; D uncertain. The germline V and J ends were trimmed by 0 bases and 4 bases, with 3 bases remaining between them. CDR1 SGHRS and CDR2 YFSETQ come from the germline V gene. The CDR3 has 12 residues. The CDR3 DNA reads TGCGCCAGCAGCTTGGTTCCAGATACGCAGTATTTT. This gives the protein CASSLVPDTQYF. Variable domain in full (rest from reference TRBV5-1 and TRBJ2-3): KAGVTQTPRYLIKTRGQQVTLSCSPISGHRSVSWYQQTPGQGLQFLFEYFSETQRNKGNFPGRFSGRQFSNSRSEMNVSTLELGDSALYLCASSLVPDTQYFGPGTRLTVL.